This T cell receptor (beta chain) was found in a study of blood T cell repertoires in COVID-19. Study details: Whether acute or convalescent, the COVID-19 samples came from the United States, Italy and Spain. From T cells, B-cell-depleted T cells, or PBMCs came the material, which was cDNA or gDNA.

Germline values: CDR1 SGHNT, CDR2 YYREEE (reference sequence). The CDR3 contains 13 residues. V shed 1 base and J shed 4 bases, with 9 bases lying between them. About this clone: The sample contains more than one DNA sequence encoding this CDR3.

In the source study's methods: Amplification of reference gene primers was used by the study to estimate nucleated cell counts. TCRdb's copy holds only in-frame clones and misses some; the assay was immunoSEQ multiplex PCR. That table supplies the V and J calls and clone size; D and trimming were determined from the DNA. The sample consists of 150,000 to 190,000 clones, 75% to 90% of them appearing once. The TCR sequence derives from a woman in her 40s with acute or convalescent COVID-19. Input material: peripheral blood. The V gene is TRBV5-4, the J gene TRBJ2-7, with D maybe TRBD1 (6 bases). The DNA for the CDR3 is TGTGCCAGCAGCTTGACAGGGAGTTACGAGCAGTACTTC. Translating gives CASSLTGSYEQYF. The full variable domain, rest sourced from reference TRBV5-4 and TRBJ2-7, is ETGVTQSPTHLIKTRGQQVTLRCSSQSGHNTVSWYQQALGQGPQFIFQYYREEENGRGNFPPRFSGLQFPNYSSELNVNALELDDSALYLCASSLTGSYEQYFGPGTRLTVT.